This T cell receptor beta chain comes out of a study of blood T cell repertoires in COVID-19. Worth noting for this clone: Other DNA variants within this sample encode the same CDR3.

TCRdb keeps only in-frame clones here, not all; method: immunoSEQ multiplex PCR. This table holds around 46,000 clones, 86% found once. The ends lost 3 bases at V and 4 bases at J; junction bases unmatched: 2. Germline CDR1 reads MDHEN; CDR2 reads SYDVKM. The CDR3 is made up of 15 amino acids. The source material was PBMCs or T cells enriched from blood (not recorded which). This rearrangement joins TRBV28 to TRBJ2-1, with TRBD2 matching over 11 bases. The origin of this receptor is a woman aged 50 to 60 who had recovered from COVID-19. This CDR3 is CASSLVAGGYNEQFF. CDR3 sequence (DNA): TGTGCCAGCAGTTTGGTAGCGGGAGGGTACAATGAGCAGTTCTTC.